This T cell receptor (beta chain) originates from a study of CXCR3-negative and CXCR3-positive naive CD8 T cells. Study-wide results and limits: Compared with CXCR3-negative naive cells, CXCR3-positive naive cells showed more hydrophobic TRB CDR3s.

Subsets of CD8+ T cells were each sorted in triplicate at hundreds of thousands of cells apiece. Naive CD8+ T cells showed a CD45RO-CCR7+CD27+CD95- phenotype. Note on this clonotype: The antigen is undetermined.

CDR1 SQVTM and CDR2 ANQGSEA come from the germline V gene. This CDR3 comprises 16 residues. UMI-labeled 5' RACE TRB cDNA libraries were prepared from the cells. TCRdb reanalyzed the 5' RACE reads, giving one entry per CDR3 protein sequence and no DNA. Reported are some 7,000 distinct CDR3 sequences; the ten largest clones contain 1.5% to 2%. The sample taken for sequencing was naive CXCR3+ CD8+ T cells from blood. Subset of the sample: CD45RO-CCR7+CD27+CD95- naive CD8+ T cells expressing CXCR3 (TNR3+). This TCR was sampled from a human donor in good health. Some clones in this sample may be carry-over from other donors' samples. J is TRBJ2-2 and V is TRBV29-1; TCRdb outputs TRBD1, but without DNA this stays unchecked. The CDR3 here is CSVGGTVPVNTGELFF.